A selection of T cell receptor beta chains follows, all from one sample in a study of identical twins. From the 5' RACE reads, TCRdb called clonotypes with MiXCR, one entry per CDR3 protein. Here the sample spans around 250,000 distinct CDR3 sequences, about 8% being singletons. The same data also went into a second study, on yellow fever vaccine responses in identical twins.

The sample taken for sequencing was CD8+ T cells sorted from blood. Receptor source: a woman between 18 and 29 years old in good health. CDR3s include the opening cysteine and the closing phenylalanine or tryptophan. A D gene is named only where the DNA matches it firmly. Only some rows state a clone size, as once, few, many or a class for expanded clones.

abundance	j_gene	d_gene	v_gene	CDR3nt	CDR3aa
few	TRBJ2-4	.	TRBV3-1	TGTGCCAGCAGCCAAGATGCCTTGGCCAAAAACATTCAGTACTTC	CASSQDALAKNIQYF
.	TRBJ2-3	TRBD1	TRBV29-1	TGCAGCGTTGAAGATTCGGGACAGGGAATCAGAGATACGCAGTATTTT	CSVEDSGQGIRDTQYF
many	TRBJ2-7	TRBD2	TRBV29-1	TGCAGCGTTGACCTAGCGGGAGTCTACGAGCAGTACTTC	CSVDLAGVYEQYF
few	TRBJ2-1	.	TRBV7-2	TGTGCCAGCAGCCCAACGGGGACTCTCAACAATGAGCAGTTCTTC	CASSPTGTLNNEQFF
many	TRBJ1-2	.	TRBV28	TGTGCCAGCAGTTCCCACCGGGACACCGGTGGCTACACCTTC	CASSSHRDTGGYTF
.	TRBJ2-3	.	TRBV6-5	TGTGCCAGCAGTTACGGAGACACAGATACGCAGTATTTT	CASSYGDTDTQYF
few	TRBJ2-6	TRBD1	TRBV3-1	TGTGCCAGCAGCCTGGGACAGACTGGGGCCAACGTCCTGACTTTC	CASSLGQTGANVLTF
.	TRBJ2-1	.	TRBV15	TGTGCCACCAGCCCTCCTCCTCAATTGGACAGATACAATGAGCAGTTCTTC	CATSPPPQLDRYNEQFF
many	TRBJ2-7	TRBD2	TRBV6-1	TGTGCCAGCAGGCGAATGACTAGCGGGAGTGGAGGCGAGCAGTACTTC	CASRRMTSGSGGEQYF
.	TRBJ2-3	.	TRBV20-1	TGCAGTGCGAGCGGTGACAAAGATACGCAGTATTTT	CSASGDKDTQYF
few	TRBJ2-7	.	TRBV20-1	TGCAGTGCTAGAGCTGAAAGGGCCCCGGGCTACGAGCAGTACTTC	CSARAERAPGYEQYF
.	TRBJ2-5	TRBD2	TRBV7-6	TGTGCCAGCAGCTTACGACTAGCGGGTTTCCAAGAGACCCAGTACTTC	CASSLRLAGFQETQYF
.	TRBJ2-5	TRBD1	TRBV7-2	TGTGCCAGCAGCGAATACAGGGGTGAGACCCAGTACTTC	CASSEYRGETQYF
.	TRBJ2-7	TRBD2	TRBV5-1	TGCGCCAGCAGCTTGGAGGGGACTAGCACCTACGAGCAGTACTTC	CASSLEGTSTYEQYF
few	TRBJ2-7	TRBD2	TRBV11-2	TGTGCCAGCAGCATCACTAGCGGGGGACCGGACGAGCAGTACTTC	CASSITSGGPDEQYF
many	TRBJ2-7	.	TRBV25-1	TGTGCCAGCAGTCTACCCGCCATTGACGCGGGGCAGTACTTC	CASSLPAIDAGQYF
.	TRBJ1-6	TRBD1	TRBV7-6	TGTGCCAGCAGCGGTCCGGACAGGGGGGTCAGTTCACCCCTCCACTTT	CASSGPDRGVSSPLHF
few	TRBJ2-2	.	TRBV28	TGTGCCAGCAATGTCTGGGGGGGCGACACCGGGGAGCTGTTTTTT	CASNVWGGDTGELFF
many	TRBJ2-7	TRBD2	TRBV27	TGTGCCAGCAGTTTTGTAGCGGGAGGTACCTACGAGCAGTACTTC	CASSFVAGGTYEQYF
many	TRBJ2-1	.	TRBV10-3	TGTGCCATCAGTGAGTCGATGGCTAGCTCCTACAATGAGCAGTTCTTC	CAISESMASSYNEQFF
.	TRBJ2-7	.	TRBV5-1	TGCGCCAGCAGCTTTCAGTACTCCTACGAGCAGTACTTC	CASSFQYSYEQYF
many	TRBJ2-7	TRBD2	TRBV4-2	TGTGCCAGCAGCCAAGGACTAGCGGGGGGAAACTACGAGCAGTACTTC	CASSQGLAGGNYEQYF
.	TRBJ2-3	TRBD2	TRBV6-1	TGTGCCAGCAGTAGGACTAGCGGGAGTGACGCAGATACGCAGTATTTT	CASSRTSGSDADTQYF
.	TRBJ2-1	TRBD2	TRBV10-3	TGTGCCATCGCCCTAGCGGAAGATGAATTTGAGCAGTTCTTC	CAIALAEDEFEQFF
few	TRBJ2-7	TRBD2	TRBV7-2	TGTGCCAGCAGGGGGGGGTTTGCGTACGAGCAGTACTTC	CASRGGFAYEQYF
many	TRBJ2-6	.	TRBV6-1	TGTGCCAGCAGTCAGTTGTTTGGGGCCAACGTCCTGACTTTC	CASSQLFGANVLTF
.	TRBJ2-6	TRBD1	TRBV10-3	TGTGCCATCAGGATAAACGGACAGGTGGGGGCCAACGTCCTGACTTTC	CAIRINGQVGANVLTF
few	TRBJ1-6	TRBD1	TRBV11-2	TGTGCCAGCCGGACAGGGGGGAGCTCCTATAATTCACCCCTCCACTTT	CASRTGGSSYNSPLHF
.	TRBJ2-7	.	TRBV7-8	TGTGCCAGCGGGGAGAGCCCGGAGCAGTACTTC	CASGESPEQYF
many	TRBJ2-1	.	TRBV11-2	TGTGCCAGCAGCTTAGATTTAGCCACTGGTGATGAGCAGTTCTTC	CASSLDLATGDEQFF
.	TRBJ2-3	.	TRBV5-5	TGTGCCAGCAGCTCCTTAGCGGCTAACACAGATACGCAGTATTTT	CASSSLAANTDTQYF
.	TRBJ2-3	.	TRBV28	TGTGCCAGCAGTTTAGGCTTGTATGATACGCAGTATTTT	CASSLGLYDTQYF
many	TRBJ2-3	.	TRBV12-3/TRBV12-4	TGTGCCAGCAGTTTTACAGAGTCTAGCACAGATACGCAGTATTTT	CASSFTESSTDTQYF
few	TRBJ1-4	.	TRBV11-2	TGTGCCAGCAGACCCTTCGGGGGTAGGGGTTGGGAAAAACTGTTTTTT	CASRPFGGRGWEKLFF
few	TRBJ1-1	.	TRBV7-9	TGTGCCAGCAGCGGAGGGGGCACTGAAGCTTTCTTT	CASSGGGTEAFF
few	TRBJ2-1	.	TRBV24-1	TGTGCCACCAGTGATTTGACAGTTGACAATGAGCAGTTCTTC	CATSDLTVDNEQFF
few	TRBJ2-5	TRBD2	TRBV7-9	TGTGCCAGCAGCATTCAGCGGGGTCCCGAGACCCAGTACTTC	CASSIQRGPETQYF
.	TRBJ2-7	TRBD2	TRBV11-1	TGTGCCAGCAGCTTTTGGGCCGAACGGATTTTTACCGGGAGGGGGGACGAGCAGTACTTC	CASSFWAERIFTGRGDEQYF
.	TRBJ2-7	.	TRBV7-2	TGTGCCAGCAGCTTAGATCCAACGGACGAGCAGTACTTC	CASSLDPTDEQYF